A selection of T cell receptor beta chains follows, all from one sample in a study of OX40 agonist ivuxolimab in advanced cancers. Sequencing used immunoSEQ multiplex PCR; TCRdb keeps in-frame clones, though not all of them. The repertoire holds approximately 70,000 clones, with about 91% as singletons. The sequences come from CD4+ or CD8+ T cells sorted from blood, collected in a trial of the OX40 agonist ivuxolimab. The receptors derive from an adult with an advanced solid tumor such as melanoma, head and neck, liver or kidney cancer. Both conserved end residues are part of each CDR3. Each record gives: V gene, J gene, CDR3 length, D gene, clone size, CDR3 DNA, CDR3 protein. A D gene is named only where the DNA matches it firmly. Only some rows state a clone size, as once, few, many or a class for expanded clones.

V: TRBV9
J: TRBJ2-3
length: 14
D: .
size: .
DNA: TGTGCCAGCAGCGTGTCATATTTCACAGATACGCAGTATTTT
CDR3: CASSVSYFTDTQYF

V: TRBV6-6
J: TRBJ2-7
length: 14
D: .
size: few
DNA: TGTGCCAGCAGTTCGTCATTAGTGACCTACGAGCAGTACTTC
CDR3: CASSSSLVTYEQYF

V: TRBV9
J: TRBJ2-7
length: 15
D: .
size: once
DNA: TGTGCCAGCAGTGATACCTCCTCAGGTTCCTACGAGCAGTACTTC
CDR3: CASSDTSSGSYEQYF

V: TRBV4-1
J: TRBJ2-5
length: 16
D: TRBD2
size: .
DNA: TGCGCCGGCAGCCAAGGCGTCGCTAGCGGACGAGAGACCCAGTACTTC
CDR3: CAGSQGVASGRETQYF

V: TRBV7-2
J: TRBJ2-1
length: 13
D: .
size: .
DNA: TGTGCCAGCAGCTTTGGGGGTCCTAATGAGCAGTTCTTC
CDR3: CASSFGGPNEQFF

V: TRBV6-1
J: TRBJ1-1
length: 15
D: TRBD1
size: .
DNA: TGTGCCAGCAGTGAGGCGGGACAGATGAACACTGAAGCTTTCTTT
CDR3: CASSEAGQMNTEAFF

V: TRBV5-4
J: TRBJ2-2
length: 14
D: TRBD2
size: few
DNA: TGTGCCAGCAGCTTTTCGGGGGGTACCGGGGAGCTGTTTTTT
CDR3: CASSFSGGTGELFF

V: TRBV4-1
J: TRBJ2-5
length: 17
D: TRBD2
size: .
DNA: TGCGCCAGCAGCCGGCAAGGGACTAGCGGGGGGAAAGAGACCCAGTACTTC
CDR3: CASSRQGTSGGKETQYF

V: TRBV6-5
J: TRBJ2-7
length: 14
D: .
size: once
DNA: TGTGCCAGCAGTTCTATGCAGGGGACCTACGAGCAGTACTTC
CDR3: CASSSMQGTYEQYF

V: TRBV7-9
J: TRBJ1-2
length: 13
D: .
size: .
DNA: TGTGCCAGCAGCCCGGGACAAAACTATGGCTACACCTTC
CDR3: CASSPGQNYGYTF

V: TRBV11-1
J: TRBJ1-2
length: 14
D: TRBD1
size: .
DNA: TGTGCCAGCAGTGTGGACAGGGCTAACTATGGCTACACCTTC
CDR3: CASSVDRANYGYTF

V: TRBV9
J: TRBJ1-4
length: 15
D: TRBD1
size: .
DNA: TGTGCCAGCAGCAAAACAGGGACAGTGGGAGAAAAACTGTTTTTT
CDR3: CASSKTGTVGEKLFF

V: TRBV7-8
J: TRBJ2-4
length: 14
D: .
size: .
DNA: TGTGCCAGCAGCAACAGGCGGGCGGAAAACATTCAGTACTTC
CDR3: CASSNRRAENIQYF

V: TRBV4-1
J: TRBJ2-4
length: 19
D: .
size: .
DNA: TGCGCCAGCAGCCAAGAAGCCCAAAAATCGACCAGGGCCAAAAACATTCAGTACTTC
CDR3: CASSQEAQKSTRAKNIQYF

V: TRBV5-6
J: TRBJ2-3
length: 16
D: TRBD2
size: .
DNA: TGTGCCAGCAGCTTGTCTGCTAGCGGGGGGGCAGATACGCAGTATTTT
CDR3: CASSLSASGGADTQYF

V: TRBV2
J: TRBJ2-6
length: 14
D: .
size: .
DNA: TGTGCCAGCCGGCCCTCCTCTGGGGCCAACGTCCTGACTTTC
CDR3: CASRPSSGANVLTF

V: TRBV18
J: TRBJ1-2
length: 17
D: TRBD1
size: .
DNA: TGTGCCAGCTCACCACTAAGGGGACAGGGGAGAGACTATGGCTACACCTTC
CDR3: CASSPLRGQGRDYGYTF

V: TRBV5-8
J: TRBJ2-7
length: 15
D: .
size: .
DNA: TGTGCCAGCAGCTTGTTAGGCGGGCCCACCTACGAGCAGTACTTC
CDR3: CASSLLGGPTYEQYF

V: TRBV5-5
J: TRBJ1-1
length: 13
D: .
size: .
DNA: TGTGCCAGCACCTCAGCAATGAACACTGAAGCTTTCTTT
CDR3: CASTSAMNTEAFF

V: TRBV29-1
J: TRBJ2-7
length: 16
D: TRBD1
size: .
DNA: TGCAGCGTTGAAGGAGCTTGGGACAGGGACCCCTACGAGCAGTACTTC
CDR3: CSVEGAWDRDPYEQYF

V: TRBV7-8
J: TRBJ2-7
length: 13
D: TRBD2
size: .
DNA: TGTGCCAGCAGCCCCGGGGGGGACGGAAGGCAGTACTTC
CDR3: CASSPGGDGRQYF

V: TRBV9
J: TRBJ2-1
length: 15
D: .
size: .
DNA: TGTGCCAGCAGCGTAGATCTTCACAGGGTGAATGAGCAGTTCTTC
CDR3: CASSVDLHRVNEQFF

V: TRBV19
J: TRBJ2-1
length: 14
D: TRBD1
size: .
DNA: TGTGCCAGCTCTACAGGGGCCGGCTACAATGAGCAGTTCTTC
CDR3: CASSTGAGYNEQFF

V: TRBV28
J: TRBJ2-5
length: 13
D: .
size: .
DNA: TGTGCCAGCGGGGGGCGCTTTCAAGAGACCCAGTACTTC
CDR3: CASGGRFQETQYF

V: TRBV30
J: TRBJ2-7
length: 13
D: .
size: .
DNA: TGTGCCTGGAGTGTGATGGGGACCTACGAGCAGTACTTC
CDR3: CAWSVMGTYEQYF

V: TRBV6-1
J: TRBJ1-4
length: 15
D: .
size: few
DNA: TGTGCCAGCAGCGATAACCGTGCAACTAATGAAAAACTGTTTTTT
CDR3: CASSDNRATNEKLFF

V: TRBV7-5
J: TRBJ1-3
length: 15
D: .
size: .
DNA: TGTGCCAGAAGCTCCGACAGGGGATCTGGAAACACCATATATTTT
CDR3: CARSSDRGSGNTIYF

V: TRBV5-4
J: TRBJ1-2
length: 15
D: .
size: once
DNA: TGTGCCAGCAGCTTAGGTCGAGGCGTACGTCGGGGCTACACCTTC
CDR3: CASSLGRGVRRGYTF

V: TRBV7-6
J: TRBJ2-7
length: 14
D: .
size: few
DNA: TGTGCCAGCAGCTTAGCGGGAGGAGGCTACGAGCAGTACTTC
CDR3: CASSLAGGGYEQYF

V: TRBV28
J: TRBJ1-5
length: 12
D: .
size: .
DNA: TGTGCCAGCAGTTTAATTGGTCAGCCCCAGCATTTT
CDR3: CASSLIGQPQHF

V: TRBV5-4
J: TRBJ2-2
length: 14
D: .
size: .
DNA: TGTGCCAGCAGCTTTACAGGGCACACCGGGGAGCTGTTTTTT
CDR3: CASSFTGHTGELFF

V: TRBV6-6
J: TRBJ1-4
length: 15
D: .
size: few
DNA: TGTGCCAGCTCCCAAGGGGGGCTTGTTAATGAAAAACTGTTTTTT
CDR3: CASSQGGLVNEKLFF

V: TRBV19
J: TRBJ1-2
length: 18
D: TRBD1
size: .
DNA: TGTGCCAGTAGCCCCAGAGGTGGCAGGGGGGCCGCTAACTATGGCTACACCTTC
CDR3: CASSPRGGRGAANYGYTF

V: TRBV15
J: TRBJ2-1
length: 18
D: TRBD2
size: few
DNA: TGTGCCACCAGCATAGCACCCGGGCGGACTAGCGGGAGGAATGAGCAGTTCTTC
CDR3: CATSIAPGRTSGRNEQFF

V: TRBV2
J: TRBJ2-3
length: 13
D: .
size: few
DNA: TGTGCCAGCAGCCGACTCAACACAGATACGCAGTATTTT
CDR3: CASSRLNTDTQYF

V: TRBV30
J: TRBJ2-1
length: 15
D: .
size: .
DNA: TGTGCCTGGAGTGTAATTGGGTTGGGGGACAATGAGCAGTTCTTC
CDR3: CAWSVIGLGDNEQFF

V: TRBV4-3
J: TRBJ1-6
length: 16
D: TRBD1
size: .
DNA: TGCGCCAGCAGCCAAGGAAAGACAGGGGGGAATTCACCCCTCCACTTT
CDR3: CASSQGKTGGNSPLHF

V: TRBV29-1
J: TRBJ2-1
length: 15
D: TRBD1
size: .
DNA: TGCAGCGTTGAAGATGTCGGGACAGGGATCAATGAGCAGTTCTTC
CDR3: CSVEDVGTGINEQFF

V: TRBV28
J: TRBJ1-1
length: 15
D: TRBD1
size: .
DNA: TGTGCCAGCAGTTCCCCAGGGGGTTGGAACACTGAAGCTTTCTTT
CDR3: CASSSPGGWNTEAFF

V: TRBV23-1
J: TRBJ2-1
length: 15
D: TRBD1
size: .
DNA: TGCGCCAGTCAAGGGACAGCGAGTACCTACAATGAGCAGTTCTTC
CDR3: CASQGTASTYNEQFF

V: TRBV28
J: TRBJ1-2
length: 14
D: .
size: few
DNA: TGTGCCAGCAGTGTAGGGACGGCTAACTATGGCTACACCTTC
CDR3: CASSVGTANYGYTF

V: TRBV6-5
J: TRBJ2-1
length: 14
D: .
size: .
DNA: TGTGCCAGCAGTTACTCGAGTCAGGGGAACGTGCAGTTCTTC
CDR3: CASSYSSQGNVQFF

V: TRBV10-3
J: TRBJ2-2
length: 14
D: .
size: .
DNA: TGTGCCATCAGTGAGTACGCAAAGACCGGGGAGCTGTTTTTT
CDR3: CAISEYAKTGELFF

V: TRBV19
J: TRBJ2-7
length: 15
D: TRBD2
size: .
DNA: TGTGCCAGTAGTATCCTTAGCGGGAGGGCCTACGAGCAGTACTTC
CDR3: CASSILSGRAYEQYF